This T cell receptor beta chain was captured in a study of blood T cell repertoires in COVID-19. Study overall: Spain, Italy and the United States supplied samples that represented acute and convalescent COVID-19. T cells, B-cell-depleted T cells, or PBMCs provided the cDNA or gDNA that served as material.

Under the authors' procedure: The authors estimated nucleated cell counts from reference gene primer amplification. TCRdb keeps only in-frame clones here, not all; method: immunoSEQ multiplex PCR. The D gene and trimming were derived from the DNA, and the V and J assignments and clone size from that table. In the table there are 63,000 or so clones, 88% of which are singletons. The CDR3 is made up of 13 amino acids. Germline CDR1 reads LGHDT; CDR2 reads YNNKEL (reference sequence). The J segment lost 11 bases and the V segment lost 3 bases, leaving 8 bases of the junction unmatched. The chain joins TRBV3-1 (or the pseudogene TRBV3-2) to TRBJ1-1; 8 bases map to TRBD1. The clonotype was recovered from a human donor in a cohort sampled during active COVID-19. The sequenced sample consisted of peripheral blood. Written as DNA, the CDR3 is TGTGCCAGCAGCCAGGAACAAACAGGGGGGGCTTTCTTT. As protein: CASSQEQTGGAFF.